The 20 T cell receptor beta chains below come from one sample, sequenced in a study of T-cell reconstitution after alpha-beta-depleted transplantation in children. Using unique molecular identifiers, the investigators prepared the TCRbeta library. From the PCR reads, TCRdb called clonotypes with MiXCR, one entry per CDR3 protein. Of a few hundred thousand distinct CDR3 sequences listed, 25% to 30% are singletons. Sample: PBMCs, taken before TCRalphabeta/CD19-depleted stem cell transplant. The receptors here all came from a boy under two years old with Wiskott-Aldrich syndrome, due to receive a stem cell transplant.

This clonotype was recorded a few times. The chain combines TRBV7-2 with TRBJ2-1; 8 bases agree with TRBD2. CDR1 is SGHTA, CDR2 FQGNSA, per germline. The CDR3 is made up of 15 amino acids. Trimming at V came to 7 bases and at J to 1 base, leaving 6 bases not matched to a gene. CDR3 protein: CASNIAGQSYNEQFF. In nucleotides, the CDR3 is TGTGCCAGCAACATAGCGGGACAATCCTACAATGAGCAGTTCTTC.

This clonotype showed up just a few times. V and J are TRBV5-1 and TRBJ1-3, with D possibly matching TRBD1 (6 bases). Germline V gene data show CDR1 as SGHRS and CDR2 as YFSETQ. V gave up 5 bases and J gave up 2 bases, with 17 bases separating them. This CDR3 has 16 residues. CDR3 nucleotide sequence: TGCGCCAGCAGTTTGTCGACAGGCCATCCTGGAAACACCATATATTTT. Translating gives CASSLSTGHPGNTIYF.

The rearrangement uses TRBV20-1 and TRBJ1-6; 7 positions agree with TRBD1. The germline CDR1 and CDR2 sequences are DFQATT and SNEGSKA (reference sequence). The CDR3 has 14 amino acids. The V gene end was trimmed by 6 bases and the J gene end by 7 bases; junction bases not matched to a gene: 9. CDR3 in DNA: TGCAGTGCGCGGGACAGACTGGGGAATTCACCCCTCCACTTT. It yields the protein CSARDRLGNSPLHF.

V usage is TRBV7-9 and J usage is TRBJ2-5; tentatively, D is TRBD1 or TRBD2 (7 bases each). From germline, CDR1 is SEHNR and CDR2 FQNEAQ (reference sequence). CDR3 size: 17 residues. Trimming removed 2 bases from V and 4 bases from J, with 20 bases in between. The CDR3: CASSLLSGGAAGETQYF. The CDR3 DNA is TGTGCCAGCAGCTTACTTTCAGGGGGGGCGGCTGGAGAGACCCAGTACTTC.

The chain recombines TRBV5-1 with TRBJ2-7; D gene ambiguous. Germline CDR1 is SGHRS and CDR2 is YFSETQ. The CDR3 contains 13 residues. V lost 5 bases and J 7 bases, leaving 16 bases between the germline ends. The CDR3 loop is CASRQTGVWEQYF. The DNA for the CDR3 is TGCGCCAGCAGACAAACGGGCGTCTGGGAGCAGTACTTC.

The CDR3 region has the DNA TGCGCCAGCAGCTTTTTCCACTCGGGATTGGGTATCACTGAAGCTTTCTTT. Residues: CASSFFHSGLGITEAFF. The gene calls are TRBV5-1 and TRBJ1-1; D is undetermined. Germline values: CDR1 SGHRS, CDR2 YFSETQ. The CDR3 has 17 amino acids. The V gene lost 2 bases and the J gene lost 4 bases, with 21 bases spanning the gap.

The chain is built from TRBV24-1 and TRBJ2-7; TRBD2 might be the D (5 bases). The V gene lost 8 bases and the J gene lost 2 bases, with 12 bases spanning the gap. Germline CDR1 and CDR2: KGHDR and SFDVKD. The CDR3 spans 13 residues. CDR3 in amino acids: CATKIDYTYEQYF. CDR3 DNA sequence: TGTGCCACCAAGATCGACTATACCTACGAGCAGTACTTC.

The V and J genes are TRBV11-2 and TRBJ2-1; D is perhaps TRBD1 (5 bases). The CDR3 covers 13 residues. CDR1 and CDR2 (germline): SGHAT, FQNNGV. V shed 2 bases and J shed 7 bases, with 9 bases lying between them. This chain's CDR3 is CASSLTPGNEQFF. In nucleotides, the CDR3 is TGTGCCAGCAGCTTAACCCCAGGGAATGAGCAGTTCTTC.

A few counts support this clonotype. This chain joins TRBV27 and TRBJ2-7; no definite D call. CDR3 length: 15 residues. Trimming shortened V by 5 bases and J by 3 bases, and 17 bases separated the two germline ends. CDR1 and CDR2 (germline): MNHEY, SMNVEV (reference sequence). Here the CDR3 DNA reads TGTGCCAGCAGTCTCCAGGCTCCCCCGTACTACGAGCAGTACTTC. Protein sequence: CASSLQAPPYYEQYF.

The rearrangement links TRBV5-1 to TRBJ2-5; TRBD1 matches at 7 bases. Trimming removed 3 bases from V and 2 bases from J; junction bases left unmatched: 13. Germline V gene data show CDR1 as SGHRS and CDR2 as YFSETQ. The CDR3 loop spans 17 amino acids. The CDR3 region is CASSYKYRDSLQETQYF. For the CDR3, the DNA is TGCGCCAGCAGCTATAAATACCGGGACAGCCTTCAAGAGACCCAGTACTTC.

This clonotype occurred a few times. The chain recombines TRBV18 with TRBJ2-7, with 8 bases aligning to TRBD1. The CDR3 is 13 residues long. CDR1 and CDR2 from the germline V gene are KGHSH and LQKENI. The trim removed 3 bases at V and 6 bases at J, leaving 4 bases unmatched. The CDR3 spells CASSPGQVGEQYF. DNA for the CDR3: TGTGCCAGCTCACCGGGACAGGTCGGCGAGCAGTACTTC. Full variable domain (outside the CDR3, taken from reference TRBV18 and TRBJ2-7): NAGVMQNPRHLVRRRGQEARLRCSPMKGHSHVYWYRQLPEEGLKFMVYLQKENIIDESGMPKERFSAEFPKEGPSILRIQQVVRGDSAAYFCASSPGQVGEQYFGPGTRLTVT.

This clonotype turned up a few times. This chain joins TRBV7-6 and TRBJ2-3, with 14 bases that match TRBD2. V dropped 5 bases and J dropped 7; count of bases not matched to a gene: 20. This CDR3 is built from 20 residues. Per germline, CDR1 SGHVS and CDR2 FNYEAQ. CDR3: CASSLVPGTSGSALINTQYF. The CDR3 nucleotides are TGTGCCAGCAGCCTGGTACCCGGGACTAGCGGGAGCGCATTGATTAATACGCAGTATTTT.

In this sample, this clonotype turned up a few times. The chain joins TRBV5-6 to TRBJ1-1; D gene unclear. V was clipped by 1 base and J by 2 bases, with 6 bases between them. The germline gives CDR1 SGHDT, CDR2 YYEEEE. The CDR3 consists of 13 residues. The CDR3 sequence is CASSLNINTEAFF. CDR3 DNA: TGTGCCAGCAGCTTGAATATTAACACTGAAGCTTTCTTT.

The chain carries TRBV2 and TRBJ2-2; 7 nucleotides match TRBD2. Germline CDR1 and CDR2: SNHLY and FYNNEI. The CDR3 loop spans 14 amino acids. V shed 3 bases, J shed 7 bases, and the junction held 5 bases outside the gene matches. The CDR3 loop is CASSDRRGYGELFF. The CDR3 DNA reads TGTGCCAGCAGTGATAGGCGGGGGTACGGGGAGCTGTTTTTT. The variable domain in full, completed from reference TRBV2 and TRBJ2-2, reads EPEVTQTPSHQVTQMGQEVILRCVPISNHLYFYWYRQILGQKVEFLVSFYNNEISEKSEIFDDQFSVERPDGSNFTLKIRSTKLEDSAMYFCASSDRRGYGELFFGEGSRLTVL.

The V gene is TRBV28, the J gene TRBJ2-7; D is perhaps TRBD2 (5 bases). The V end lost 2 bases, the J end lost 9 bases, and 8 bases lay between the germline ends. There are 11 residues in the CDR3. Germline loops: CDR1 MDHEN, CDR2 SYDVKM. CDR3 region: CASSLLARQYF. CDR3 DNA sequence: TGTGCCAGCAGTTTACTAGCTAGGCAGTACTTC.

The chain is built from TRBV2 and TRBJ1-2; 8 bases align to TRBD1. V was pared by 3 bases and J by 1 base, with 7 bases of the junction left unmatched. The CDR3 extends over 16 amino acids. In germline, CDR1 is SNHLY, CDR2 FYNNEI. CDR3 coding DNA: TGTGCCAGCAGTGAGCTCGGGACAGGACTTAACTATGGCTACACCTTC. It specifies CASSELGTGLNYGYTF.

The chain is built from TRBV5-5 and TRBJ2-3, with D uncertain. Trimming cost V 0 bases and J 0 bases, with 14 bases left between them. CDR3 length: 17 amino acids. The germline V gene has CDR1 SGHKS and CDR2 YYEKEE (reference sequence). The CDR3 loop reads CASSLEAAFTSTDTQYF. The CDR3 nucleotides are TGTGCCAGCAGCTTGGAGGCAGCATTTACTAGCACAGATACGCAGTATTTT.

The chain couples TRBV6-1 to TRBJ2-3; the match to TRBD2 covers 14 bases. From germline, CDR1 is MNHNS and CDR2 SASEGT. This CDR3 is built from 15 residues. The ends lost 7 bases at V and 7 bases at J; junction bases unmatched: 7. The CDR3 coding sequence is TGTGCCAGCACCGGGACTAGCGGGGGCGCGAATACGCAGTATTTT. Encoded protein: CASTGTSGGANTQYF.

J is TRBJ1-1 and V is TRBV10-3; perhaps TRBD1 as D (5 bases). The CDR3 extends over 14 amino acids. The ends were cut back, 7 bases at V and 1 base at J, with 13 bases in the middle. The germline V gene has CDR1 ENHRY and CDR2 SYGVKD. The CDR3 protein is CAITVGGGNTEAFF. CDR3 sequence (DNA): TGTGCCATCACGGTCGGGGGGGGGAACACTGAAGCTTTCTTT.

This sequence joins TRBV5-1 and TRBJ1-4, with D unclear. V was shortened by 5 bases and J by 2 bases, with 13 bases between the two germline ends. Germline V gene sequence: CDR1 SGHRS, CDR2 YFSETQ. The CDR3 totals 15 residues. Here the CDR3 reads CASSQNTATNEKLFF. CDR3 sequence (DNA): TGCGCCAGCAGTCAGAACACGGCGACTAATGAAAAACTGTTTTTT.